This T cell receptor beta chain originates from a study of OX40 agonist ivuxolimab in advanced cancers. Study-level results: More expanded clones were seen, on average, in CD8+ T cells than in CD4+.

Profiling relied on immunoSEQ multiplex PCR, and the TCRdb table lists in-frame clones only, not all of them. The table includes tens of thousands of clones, around 84% detected once. In the case of this clone: The antigen is unknown.

This CDR3 has 13 residues. The V and J ends lost 4 bases and 6 bases respectively, with 11 bases between them. The germline gives CDR1 LNHDA, CDR2 SQIVND (reference sequence). Here the sequenced sample was CD4+ or CD8+ T cells sorted from blood, taken in a trial of the OX40 agonist ivuxolimab. The clonotype comes from an adult with an advanced solid tumor such as melanoma, head and neck, liver or kidney cancer. V usage is TRBV19 and J usage is TRBJ2-3, with a weak D call TRBD1 (5 bases). The CDR3 region is CASSNRRGDTQYF. In DNA, the CDR3 is TGTGCCAGTAGTAACAGGCGTGGCGATACGCAGTATTTT.